The 31 T cell receptor beta chains reported below all come from one sample, sequenced in a study of T cells after yellow fever vaccination. TCRdb processed the 5' RACE reads anew with MiXCR; each CDR3 protein has one entry. Here the sample spans just under 600,000 distinct CDR3 sequences, roughly 12% being singletons. The source material was PBMCs, sampled on the day of the yellow fever booster vaccination. The receptors shown here come from a man aged 25 to 40 who received the YFV17D yellow fever vaccine.

The genes are TRBV6-4 and TRBJ2-2; 8 bases line up with TRBD1. Germline V gene data show CDR1 as MRHNA and CDR2 as SNTAGT. V lost 0 bases to trimming and J lost 6 bases; unmatched junction nucleotides: 3. The CDR3 totals 15 residues. DNA of the CDR3: TGTGCCAGCAGTGACTCAGGACAGGGTGCCGGGGAGCTGTTTTTT. Translation gives CASSDSGQGAGELFF.

This chain uses TRBV20-1 with TRBJ2-1, with D unclear. Germline V gene data show CDR1 as DFQATT and CDR2 as SNEGSKA (reference sequence). This CDR3 is 10 amino acids long. Between the trimmed V and J ends, which lost 8 bases and 9 bases, there was a span of 11 bases. CDR3 DNA sequence: TGCAGTCCCTCGGCTTTTGAGCAGTTCTTC. Residues: CSPSAFEQFF.

This clonotype was seen more than once but under ten times. The V call is TRBV6-1, the J call TRBJ2-1, with 7 bases matching TRBD2. The CDR3 is 15 amino acids. Germline CDR1 and CDR2: MNHNS and SASEGT. The trim removed 7 bases at V and 5 bases at J, leaving 11 bases unmatched. The CDR3 bases are TGTGCCAGCACCCAGGGAGGGTCTGGGGACAATGAGCAGTTCTTC. It encodes CASTQGGSGDNEQFF.

This clonotype has a handful of counts. The chain uses TRBV19 and TRBJ1-5; 7 bases are a match to TRBD1. V lost 6 bases to trimming and J lost 0 bases; unmatched junction nucleotides: 11. Germline V gives CDR1 LNHDA, CDR2 SQIVND (reference sequence). This CDR3 has 17 amino acids. CDR3 in DNA: TGTGCCAGTAGGGACAGGCCCCCGAACTATAGCAATCAGCCCCAGCATTTT. It yields the protein CASRDRPPNYSNQPQHF.

The chain carries TRBV5-1 and TRBJ1-4; D is ambiguous. The V end lost 0 bases, the J end lost 5 bases, and 8 bases lay between the germline ends. CDR3 length: 14 amino acids. Germline CDR1 is SGHRS and CDR2 is YFSETQ. The CDR3 protein is CASSLGRPNEKLFF. In nucleotides, the CDR3 is TGCGCCAGCAGCTTGGGTCGGCCGAATGAAAAACTGTTTTTT.

This clonotype was recorded a few times. The V call is TRBV20-1, the J call TRBJ2-1; TRBD1 might be the D (6 bases). Looked up from germline, CDR1 is DFQATT and CDR2 is SNEGSKA (reference sequence). The CDR3 sequence is 15 residues long. V lost 6 bases and J lost 9, with 24 bases in between. The CDR3 nucleotides read TGCAGTGCGGACGCGAGGACAGCGCGGAGAAGTGAGCAGTTCTTC. It codes for CSADARTARRSEQFF.

The chain uses TRBV20-1 and TRBJ2-7, with a tentative D call TRBD2 (7 bases). Germline CDR1 is DFQATT and CDR2 is SNEGSKA (reference sequence). The CDR3 length is 13 residues. V was shortened by 5 bases and J by 4 bases, with 15 bases between the two germline ends. As DNA, the CDR3 is TGCAGTGCTCGGACGGGGGGCGGGTACGAGCAGTACTTC. Its protein product is CSARTGGGYEQYF.

The chain is built from TRBV5-1 and TRBJ1-1; TRBD1 might be the D (5 bases). Per germline, CDR1 SGHRS and CDR2 YFSETQ. The CDR3 is 12 residues long. Trimming shortened V by 1 base and J by 7 bases, and 8 bases separated the two germline ends. The CDR3 bases are TGCGCCAGCAGCTTGACCACAGGTGAAGCTTTCTTT. Protein: CASSLTTGEAFF.

This clonotype was observed a few times. The V call is TRBV28, the J call TRBJ2-1; D is tentatively TRBD1 or TRBD2 (6 bases each). Deletions cut 5 bases from V and 15 bases from J, with 20 bases between. The CDR3 loop spans 13 amino acids. Per germline, CDR1 MDHEN and CDR2 SYDVKM. The CDR3 here is CASSVTGNLGGFF. The CDR3 coding sequence is TGTGCCAGCAGTGTGACAGGCAATCTGGGGGGGTTCTTC.

The chain uses TRBV10-3 and TRBJ2-7; a possible D gene is TRBD1 (5 bases). Looked up from germline, CDR1 is ENHRY and CDR2 is SYGVKD. Trimming shortened V by 4 bases and J by 3 bases, and 13 bases separated the two germline ends. The CDR3 has 14 residues. This chain's CDR3 is CAISAGRERYEQYF. CDR3 in DNA: TGTGCCATCAGTGCTGGCAGGGAACGCTACGAGCAGTACTTC.

This chain links TRBV4-3 with TRBJ1-2; TRBD1 is a possible D gene (6 bases). Germline CDR1 and CDR2: LGHNA and YSLEER. Trimming took off 0 bases at V and 4 bases at J, with 18 bases between the two ends. This CDR3 contains 17 residues. The CDR3 DNA sequence: TGCGCCAGCAGCCAAGATCGTAGAGTCAGGGGCCTCTATGGCTACACCTTC. Protein product: CASSQDRRVRGLYGYTF.

This clonotype was seen a few times. The J gene is TRBJ1-1, the V gene TRBV12-3 or TRBV12-4; 7 bases line up with TRBD1. The CDR3 covers 15 residues. V was pared by 7 bases and J by 4 bases, with 12 bases of the junction left unmatched. The CDR3 bases are TGTGCCAGCATTCGACAGGGAATCAGGGGCACTGAAGCTTTCTTT. This codes for CASIRQGIRGTEAFF.

The chain has TRBV10-3 and TRBJ2-7; a possible D gene is TRBD2 (6 bases). CDR3 size: 11 residues. Germline CDR1 ENHRY, CDR2 SYGVKD. V lost 11 bases and J lost 7, with 15 bases in between. CDR3 DNA: TGTGCCGCAACGGGGGACCGGGAGCAGTACTTC. Its protein product is CAATGDREQYF.

V and J are TRBV7-9 and TRBJ2-7; 10 bases map to TRBD1. After removal of 5 bases from V and 7 bases from J, the junction contained 11 bases not matched to a gene. Germline CDR1 reads SEHNR; CDR2 reads FQNEAQ (reference sequence). The CDR3 has 15 residues. CDR3 region: CASSIPAGQGWEQYF. The CDR3 nucleotides are TGTGCCAGCAGCATACCCGCGGGACAGGGGTGGGAGCAGTACTTC.

The chain has TRBV7-2 and TRBJ2-1; no clear D gene. The CDR3 has 11 amino acids. From germline, CDR1 is SGHTA and CDR2 FQGNSA. Between the trimmed V and J ends, which lost 5 bases and 9 bases, there was a span of 8 bases. CDR3: CASSQFGEQFF. CDR3 in DNA: TGTGCCAGCAGCCAATTTGGTGAGCAGTTCTTC.

This clonotype showed up just a few times. The chain links TRBV20-1 to TRBJ2-7, with 11 bases lining up with TRBD2. CDR1 is DFQATT, CDR2 SNEGSKA, per germline (reference sequence). V trimming: 6 bases; J trimming: 3 bases; junction bases outside the gene matches: 7. There are 14 residues in the CDR3. Here the CDR3 DNA reads TGCAGTGCCGTAGGACTAGCGGGTCACTACGAGCAGTACTTC. It translates to CSAVGLAGHYEQYF.

This clonotype was observed a handful of times. The chain is built from TRBV30 and TRBJ1-1, with D possibly being TRBD1 (5 bases). Germline lookup yields CDR1 GTSNPN and CDR2 SVGIG (reference sequence). This CDR3 comprises 13 residues. The V and J ends lost 4 bases and 1 base respectively, with 10 bases between them. The CDR3 loop reads CAWNVQGNTEAFF. The CDR3 DNA follows: TGTGCCTGGAATGTCCAGGGGAACACTGAAGCTTTCTTT.

J is TRBJ2-2 and V is TRBV19; 9 bases align to TRBD2. Per the germline V gene, CDR1 is LNHDA and CDR2 is SQIVND (reference sequence). Unmatched junction bases numbered 10, after V lost 6 bases and J lost 8 bases. The CDR3 is 15 residues long. The DNA for the CDR3 is TGTGCCAGTAGCCCGGGACTAGCACTAGCAGGGGAGCTGTTTTTT. Its protein product is CASSPGLALAGELFF. Looking up the rest from reference TRBV19 and TRBJ2-2 gives the full variable domain: DGGITQSPKYLFRKEGQNVTLSCEQNLNHDAMYWYRQDPGQGLRLIYYSQIVNDFQKGDIAEGYSVSREKKESFPLTVTSAQKNPTAFYLCASSPGLALAGELFFGEGSRLTVL.

This clonotype was counted between two and nine times. This CDR3 reads CASSVVGSLPGELFF. CDR3 nucleotide sequence: TGTGCCAGCAGCGTAGTAGGCAGCCTGCCCGGGGAGCTGTTTTTT. This rearrangement joins TRBV9 to TRBJ2-2; D ambiguous. The V gene lost 0 bases and the J gene lost 6 bases, with 12 bases spanning the gap. CDR3 length: 15 amino acids. CDR1 and CDR2 (germline): SGDLS, YYNGEE.

The table lists this clonotype with many counts. The V call is TRBV7-8, the J call TRBJ2-1, with 10 bases lining up with TRBD2. The germline gives CDR1 SGHVS, CDR2 FQNEAQ. The V segment lost 1 base and the J segment 7 bases; nucleotides outside the gene matches: 7. This CDR3 region has 16 residues. The CDR3 reads CASSLVRLAGENEQFF. The CDR3 DNA follows: TGTGCCAGCAGCTTAGTTCGCCTAGCGGGGGAAAATGAGCAGTTCTTC.

The V gene is TRBV7-9, the J gene TRBJ1-6, with D maybe TRBD1 (6 bases). V was pared by 11 bases and J by 10 bases, with 18 bases between. CDR3 length equals 13 residues. The germline V gene has CDR1 SEHNR and CDR2 FQNEAQ (reference sequence). CDR3 sequence reads: CAVPGGAESPLHF. The CDR3 DNA sequence: TGTGCCGTACCGGGGGGGGCTGAGTCACCCCTCCACTTT.

The chain combines TRBV7-9 with TRBJ2-1; tentative D call: TRBD1 (5 bases). The V end lost 10 bases, the J end lost 3 bases, and 16 bases lay between the germline ends. The CDR3 length is 14 residues. From germline, CDR1 is SEHNR and CDR2 FQNEAQ (reference sequence). The DNA for the CDR3 is TGTGCCACCCAGACAGCGTCGGGCTACAATGAGCAGTTCTTC. This sequence encodes CATQTASGYNEQFF.

The chain has TRBV18 and TRBJ1-6; 8 bases are a match to TRBD1. Germline assignment: CDR1 KGHSH and CDR2 LQKENI. CDR3 length equals 14 residues. The J segment lost 8 bases and the V segment lost 3 bases, leaving 3 bases of the junction unmatched. DNA of the CDR3: TGTGCCAGCTCACCTGCAGGGGGCGATTCACCCCTCCACTTT. As protein: CASSPAGGDSPLHF. The whole variable domain, remainder taken from reference TRBV18 and TRBJ1-6, is NAGVMQNPRHLVRRRGQEARLRCSPMKGHSHVYWYRQLPEEGLKFMVYLQKENIIDESGMPKERFSAEFPKEGPSILRIQQVVRGDSAAYFCASSPAGGDSPLHFGNGTRLTVT.

V is TRBV9 and J is TRBJ2-7; D is possibly TRBD1 (6 bases). This CDR3 comprises 13 residues. Per germline, CDR1 SGDLS and CDR2 YYNGEE. The CDR3 DNA follows: TGTGCTTCGGCGGCCGGGACATGGGACGAGCAGTACTTC. This translates into CASAAGTWDEQYF.

The V and J genes are TRBV6-2 or TRBV6-3 and TRBJ2-7; a possible D gene is TRBD2 (6 bases). Germline lookup yields CDR1 MNHEY and CDR2 SVGEGT. V lost 2 bases to trimming and J lost 2 bases, with 13 bases between them. The CDR3 is 15 residues long. CDR3 bases: TGTGCCAGCAGTTACCGAGGGACTGCCCCCTACGAGCAGTACTTC. Protein sequence: CASSYRGTAPYEQYF.

The V and J genes are TRBV5-1 and TRBJ2-7; 8 nucleotides align to TRBD1. Germline lookup yields CDR1 SGHRS and CDR2 YFSETQ. This CDR3 contains 14 residues. The V gene end was trimmed by 0 bases and the J gene end by 6 bases; junction bases not matched to a gene: 5. This chain's CDR3 is CASSLDGQGAEQYF. The DNA for the CDR3 is TGCGCCAGCAGCTTGGATGGTCAGGGGGCCGAGCAGTACTTC.

This chain joins TRBV5-5 and TRBJ1-3; no firm D call. Per the germline V gene, CDR1 is SGHKS and CDR2 is YYEKEE (reference sequence). The length of the CDR3 is 16 residues. V was pared by 4 bases and J by 0 bases, with 14 bases between. CDR3 nucleotide sequence: TGTGCCAGCAGCACCTCCGGCCAGTTCTCTGGAAACACCATATATTTT. This gives the protein CASSTSGQFSGNTIYF.

There are a few counts of this clonotype. The chain employs TRBV25-1 and TRBJ2-1; D may be TRBD1 or TRBD2 (5 bases each). Germline CDR1 reads MGHDK; CDR2 reads SYGVNS. The V gene lost 4 bases and the J gene lost 9 bases, with 19 bases spanning the gap. The CDR3 sequence is 15 residues long. For the CDR3, the DNA is TGTGCCAGCAGTGCTCCTACGATCCGGGACGGTGAGCAGTTCTTC. It translates to CASSAPTIRDGEQFF.

This clonotype was seen a few times. As DNA, the CDR3 is TGCAGTGCCCGAAGAGCGGGGGCCTACGAGCAGTACTTC. Translation: CSARRAGAYEQYF. The chain employs TRBV20-1 and TRBJ2-7, with 8 nucleotides matching TRBD2. After removal of 6 bases from V and 2 bases from J, the junction contained 6 bases not matched to a gene. Germline CDR1 reads DFQATT; CDR2 reads SNEGSKA (reference sequence). The CDR3 extends over 13 amino acids.

This clonotype turned up a few times. This chain uses TRBV4-1 with TRBJ2-5; tentatively, D is TRBD1 or TRBD2 (5 bases each). CDR3 size: 15 residues. V was clipped by 4 bases and J by 3 bases, with 15 bases between them. CDR1 and CDR2 (germline): MGHRA, YSYEKL. The CDR3 protein is CASSRAGTQKETQYF. As DNA, the CDR3 is TGCGCCAGCAGCCGTGCCGGGACCCAAAAAGAGACCCAGTACTTC.

This clonotype turned up a few times. V and J are TRBV29-1 and TRBJ2-3; 10 bases match TRBD2. V lost 6 bases and J lost 2; bases outside the gene matches: 5. There are 14 residues in the CDR3. The germline gives CDR1 SQVTM, CDR2 ANQGSEA. DNA for the CDR3: TGCAGCGTAAGGACTAGCGGATACACAGATACGCAGTATTTT. Translated: CSVRTSGYTDTQYF.